This is a list of T cell receptor beta chains from one sample in a study of cytomegalovirus exposure and HLA in healthy donors. The repertoire was sequenced with immunoSEQ multiplex PCR; TCRdb's copy has only in-frame clones and lacks some. The data hold more than 250,000 clones, with around 90% observed a single time. Source material: PBMCs. The origin of the receptors is a woman younger than 30 in good health and CMV-seronegative. CDR3s include the opening cysteine and the closing phenylalanine or tryptophan. Each record gives: J gene, V gene, clone size, D gene, CDR3 protein, CDR3 DNA. A D gene is named only where the DNA matches it firmly. Part of the rows lack a size; the others show once, few, many or a class for expanded clones.

TRBJ1-2 | TRBV29-1 | - | TRBD1 | CSVDPPGQGGDYGYTF | TGCAGCGTCGATCCCCCGGGACAGGGAGGAGACTATGGCTACACCTTC
TRBJ2-7 | TRBV11-3 | - | - | CASSSRLGYEQYF | TGTGCCAGCAGCTCCCGACTTGGCTACGAGCAGTACTTC
TRBJ1-6 | TRBV9 | - | - | CASSAGAARNNSPLHF | TGTGCCAGCAGCGCAGGGGCCGCGAGGAATAATTCACCCCTCCACTTT
TRBJ2-3 | TRBV5-1 | - | - | CASSWTRGDTQYF | TGCGCCAGCAGCTGGACTCGAGGAGATACGCAGTATTTT
TRBJ1-5 | TRBV5-6 | - | - | CARSVVPSGNQPQHF | TGTGCCAGGAGTGTGGTCCCTTCGGGCAATCAGCCCCAGCATTTT
TRBJ1-5 | TRBV30 | - | - | CAWSVQGSQPQHF | TGTGCCTGGAGTGTACAGGGTAGTCAGCCCCAGCATTTT
TRBJ1-5 | TRBV5-6 | - | - | CASSFGSSNQPQHF | TGTGCCAGCAGCTTTGGTAGCTCCAATCAGCCCCAGCATTTT
TRBJ1-5 | TRBV27 | - | TRBD1 | CASSPGGEVQPQHF | TGTGCCAGCAGTCCAGGGGGCGAAGTTCAGCCCCAGCATTTT
TRBJ2-1 | TRBV2 | - | - | CASSEGFADEQFF | TGTGCCAGCAGTGAAGGGTTCGCGGATGAGCAGTTCTTC
TRBJ2-1 | TRBV19 | - | TRBD2 | CASSIGSGGADEQFF | TGTGCCAGTAGTATAGGTAGCGGGGGGGCCGATGAGCAGTTCTTC
TRBJ1-1 | TRBV7-9 | - | - | CASSLTGTSDQAFF | TGTGCCAGCAGTCTTACCGGGACATCGGACCAAGCTTTCTTT
TRBJ1-1 | TRBV19 | - | - | CASSIHGQSTEAFF | TGTGCCAGTAGCATTCATGGACAGAGCACTGAAGCTTTCTTT
TRBJ1-5 | TRBV30 | - | - | CAWRRKGGVGNQPQHF | TGTGCCTGGAGAAGAAAGGGAGGGGTAGGCAATCAGCCCCAGCATTTT
TRBJ2-3 | TRBV7-9 | - | - | CASSWEGGPGDTQYF | TGTGCCAGCAGCTGGGAGGGGGGGCCCGGAGATACGCAGTATTTT
TRBJ2-1 | TRBV7-8 | - | - | CASSLRDSIYNEQFF | TGTGCCAGCAGCCTCCGGGACTCAATCTACAATGAGCAGTTCTTC
TRBJ1-1 | TRBV7-9 | - | TRBD1 | CASSLAGGRLLNTEAFF | TGTGCCAGCAGCCTGGCAGGGGGCCGACTATTGAACACTGAAGCTTTCTTT
TRBJ1-4 | TRBV19 | - | TRBD1 | CASSIRTGLGGTNEKLFF | TGTGCCAGTAGTATACGGACAGGCCTGGGTGGAACTAATGAAAAACTGTTTTTT
TRBJ1-3 | TRBV5-6 | - | - | CASSLGLPGNTIYF | TGTGCCAGCAGCTTGGGACTGCCTGGAAACACCATATATTTT
TRBJ1-6 | TRBV11-2 | - | - | CASSPRYGGRGSPLHF | TGTGCCAGCAGCCCCCGATACGGCGGCCGGGGTTCACCCCTCCACTTT
TRBJ2-7 | TRBV18 | once | - | CASSPQSIFYEQYF | TGTGCCAGCTCACCCCAGTCCATTTTCTACGAGCAGTACTTC
TRBJ2-7 | TRBV5-1 | - | TRBD1 | CASSMGQGDEQYF | TGCGCCAGCAGCATGGGACAGGGGGACGAGCAGTACTTC
TRBJ2-1 | TRBV7-9 | few | TRBD2 | CSSSLEILAGEDEQFF | TGTTCCAGCAGCTTAGAAATACTAGCGGGGGAAGATGAGCAGTTCTTC
TRBJ1-6 | TRBV5-8 | - | TRBD1 | CASSRQGTAPLHF | TGTGCCAGCAGCCGACAGGGGACGGCACCCCTCCACTTT
TRBJ2-7 | TRBV19 | - | TRBD1 | CASSPAGQASYEQYF | TGTGCCAGTAGTCCCGCCGGACAGGCCTCCTACGAGCAGTACTTC
TRBJ1-2 | TRBV6-6 | - | - | CASSLTSGANYGYTF | TGTGCCAGCAGTCTAACATCCGGAGCTAACTATGGCTACACCTTC
TRBJ2-5 | TRBV7-9 | - | TRBD2 | CASRGAGAGETQYF | TGTGCCAGCAGGGGAGCGGGGGCTGGGGAGACCCAGTACTTC
TRBJ2-7 | TRBV5-4 | - | - | CASSLWARGKLEQYF | TGTGCCAGCAGCTTGTGGGCTAGGGGGAAGTTGGAGCAGTACTTC
TRBJ1-4 | TRBV5-6 | few | TRBD1 | CASSLAGQGNEKLFF | TGTGCCAGCAGCTTGGCGGGACAGGGCAATGAAAAACTGTTTTTT
TRBJ1-5 | TRBV27 | - | - | CASSLGGEANQPQHF | TGTGCCAGCAGTTTAGGAGGGGAGGCGAATCAGCCCCAGCATTTT
TRBJ2-3 | TRBV2 | - | - | CASSVGRDGTDTQYF | TGTGCCAGCAGTGTCGGCAGGGATGGAACAGATACGCAGTATTTT
TRBJ1-2 | TRBV10-3 | few | - | CAISEAGLYGYTF | TGTGCCATCAGTGAGGCGGGTCTCTATGGCTACACCTTC
TRBJ2-1 | TRBV14 | once | - | CASSHLRQSNEQFF | TGTGCCAGCAGCCATCTCCGACAGTCCAATGAGCAGTTCTTC
TRBJ2-7 | TRBV27 | - | - | CASSSSYLYEQYF | TGTGCCAGCAGTTCCTCCTACCTCTACGAGCAGTACTTC
TRBJ2-3 | TRBV6-4 | - | TRBD2 | CASSDSGSGGEYTQYF | TGTGCCAGCAGTGATTCCGGGTCGGGGGGAGAGTATACGCAGTATTTT
TRBJ1-2 | TRBV7-9 | - | TRBD1 | CASSLHYGQGNYGYTF | TGTGCCAGCAGCCTCCATTACGGACAGGGAAACTATGGCTACACCTTC
TRBJ2-5 | TRBV2 | - | TRBD2 | CASSASGQETQYF | TGTGCCAGCAGCGCTAGCGGGCAAGAGACCCAGTACTTC
TRBJ2-7 | TRBV6-6 | once | - | CASSDGFQGYEQYF | TGTGCCAGCAGTGACGGGTTTCAAGGATACGAGCAGTACTTC
TRBJ2-7 | TRBV19 | - | TRBD2 | CASSRSGPSYEQYF | TGTGCCAGTAGTCGTAGCGGGCCCTCCTACGAGCAGTACTTC
TRBJ2-5 | TRBV9 | - | - | CASSVDGRGQETQYF | TGTGCCAGCAGCGTAGATGGTAGAGGCCAAGAGACCCAGTACTTC
TRBJ1-2 | TRBV4-1 | - | - | CASSQDRGGWDNNYGYTF | TGCGCCAGCAGCCAAGATCGCGGGGGGTGGGACAATAACTATGGCTACACCTTC
TRBJ1-5 | TRBV30 | - | - | CAWSGGGTGNQPQHF | TGTGCCTGGAGTGGGGGGGGCACCGGCAATCAGCCCCAGCATTTT
TRBJ2-7 | TRBV5-5 | - | - | CASSLFPHEQYF | TGTGCCAGCAGCTTATTCCCTCACGAGCAGTACTTC
TRBJ2-3 | TRBV9 | - | TRBD2 | CASSERSSGGLTDTQYF | TGTGCCAGCAGCGAGAGATCTAGCGGGGGCCTCACAGATACGCAGTATTTT
TRBJ2-3 | TRBV9 | - | - | CASSVIGGDTQYF | TGTGCCAGCAGCGTAATAGGGGGTGATACGCAGTATTTT
TRBJ1-6 | TRBV29-1 | - | - | CSVEIMRAGAIAPTYNSPLHF | TGCAGCGTTGAAATTATGCGGGCAGGGGCCATAGCCCCCACCTATAATTCACCCCTCCACTTT
TRBJ2-3 | TRBV9 | - | TRBD2 | CASSVDPGLAGGSTDTQYF | TGTGCCAGCAGCGTAGACCCAGGACTAGCGGGGGGGAGCACAGATACGCAGTATTTT
TRBJ2-1 | TRBV11-3 | - | TRBD1 | CASSLNRGNEQFF | TGTGCCAGCAGCTTGAACAGGGGAAATGAGCAGTTCTTC
TRBJ1-4 | TRBV19 | - | TRBD1 | CASSIGTGVEKLFF | TGTGCCAGTAGTATCGGGACAGGGGTTGAAAAACTGTTTTTT
TRBJ1-4 | TRBV5-1 | - | - | CASSLGQSLNEKLFF | TGCGCCAGCAGCTTGGGACAGAGCCTTAATGAAAAACTGTTTTTT
TRBJ2-1 | TRBV14 | - | - | CASSYGQKNNEQFF | TGTGCCAGCAGTTACGGACAGAAAAACAATGAGCAGTTCTTC
TRBJ1-6 | TRBV11-2 | - | - | CASRPPGHSPLHF | TGTGCCAGCAGACCTCCGGGACACTCACCCCTCCACTTT
TRBJ1-1 | TRBV27 | once | TRBD1 | CASSSGGARSTEAFF | TGTGCCAGCAGCTCAGGGGGCGCGAGGAGTACTGAAGCTTTCTTT
TRBJ2-3 | TRBV10-2 | - | TRBD2 | CASSDFLAGESTDTQYF | TGCGCCAGCAGTGATTTCCTAGCGGGGGAAAGCACAGATACGCAGTATTTT
TRBJ2-7 | TRBV10-3 | - | - | CAISESFGSEQYF | TGTGCCATCAGTGAGTCATTTGGGAGCGAGCAGTACTTC
TRBJ1-6 | TRBV27 | few | - | CASRKTGNSPLHF | TGTGCCAGCAGAAAGACTGGGAATTCACCCCTCCACTTT
TRBJ2-1 | TRBV10-1 | - | - | CASSEGGAAYNEQFF | TGCGCCAGCAGTGAGGGGGGGGCGGCCTACAATGAGCAGTTCTTC
TRBJ1-6 | TRBV4-1 | - | TRBD1 | CASSPQGGQGKGNSPLHF | TGCGCCAGCAGCCCGCAAGGCGGACAGGGAAAGGGTAATTCGCCCCTCCACTTT
TRBJ1-1 | TRBV25-1 | - | - | CASSEYAGVSTEAFF | TGTGCCAGCAGTGAATACGCAGGGGTCTCCACTGAAGCTTTCTTT